These 6 T cell receptor beta chains share one sample of origin, sequenced in a study of sequential checkpoint blockade in melanoma. The assay was immunoSEQ multiplex PCR, and TCRdb's table has in-frame clones only and misses some. The sample contains about 19,000 clones, over 60% of which appear only once. Stated treatment: randomized to nivolumab then ipilimumab (arm A) or the reverse (arm B). The input for sequencing was CD8+ T cells sorted from blood (inferred from file names), taken from a patient given nivolumab and ipilimumab in sequence. The receptors come from a human donor with melanoma.

The rearrangement joins TRBV5-1 to TRBJ2-5; 9 bases map to TRBD1. The junction had 12 bases not matched to a gene; V was cut back by 4 bases and J by 5 bases. CDR1 is SGHRS, CDR2 YFSETQ, per germline. The CDR3 totals 16 residues. CDR3 amino acids: CASSPGWDRVRETQYF. For the CDR3, the DNA is TGCGCCAGCAGCCCGGGCTGGGACAGGGTACGGGAGACCCAGTACTTC.

V usage is TRBV27 and J usage is TRBJ1-4; D is unclear. Germline values: CDR1 MNHEY, CDR2 SMNVEV (reference sequence). The V gene lost 4 bases and the J gene lost 4 bases, with 4 bases spanning the gap. This CDR3 is built from 12 residues. The CDR3 is CASSSYNEKLFF. CDR3 nucleotide sequence: TGTGCCAGCAGTTCCTATAATGAAAAACTGTTTTTT.

The rearrangement uses TRBV9 and TRBJ2-1; 8 nucleotides line up with TRBD1. Germline trimming cut 4 bases from V and 5 bases from J; bases unmatched to any gene: 20. Germline V CDR1 and CDR2: SGDLS, YYNGEE. The CDR3 contains 19 residues. CDR3: CASSPYPSARTGSNNEQFF. Here the CDR3 DNA reads TGTGCCAGCAGCCCATACCCATCAGCCCGGACAGGGAGTAACAATGAGCAGTTCTTC.

The chain employs TRBV5-8 and TRBJ1-2; D is unresolved. Trimming took off 4 bases at V and 7 bases at J, with 17 bases between the two ends. The CDR3 sequence is 14 residues long. Per the germline V gene, CDR1 is SGHTS and CDR2 is YDEGEE. In DNA form, the CDR3 reads TGTGCCAGCAGCCCACGTGAAACCTCGGGTGGCTACACCTTC. Protein: CASSPRETSGGYTF.

This chain connects TRBV7-9 to TRBJ2-3, with D perhaps TRBD1 (6 bases). The germline gives CDR1 SEHNR, CDR2 FQNEAQ (reference sequence). With 0 bases removed from V and 5 bases from J, the gap between germline ends came to 15 bases. The CDR3 consists of 16 residues. The CDR3, as DNA: TGTGCCAGCAGCTTAGCCAGGGGACCGAGGATAGATACGCAGTATTTT. It specifies CASSLARGPRIDTQYF.

The rearrangement uses TRBV7-9 and TRBJ2-7; the match to TRBD2 covers 12 bases. The CDR3 runs to 19 residues. CDR1 and CDR2 (germline): SEHNR, FQNEAQ (reference sequence). After removal of 1 base from V and 1 base from J, the junction contained 11 bases not matched to a gene. DNA for the CDR3: TGTGCCAGCAGCTTAGATAGACTAGCGGGGGTTTCCCTATCCTACGAGCAGTACTTC. Its translation: CASSLDRLAGVSLSYEQYF.